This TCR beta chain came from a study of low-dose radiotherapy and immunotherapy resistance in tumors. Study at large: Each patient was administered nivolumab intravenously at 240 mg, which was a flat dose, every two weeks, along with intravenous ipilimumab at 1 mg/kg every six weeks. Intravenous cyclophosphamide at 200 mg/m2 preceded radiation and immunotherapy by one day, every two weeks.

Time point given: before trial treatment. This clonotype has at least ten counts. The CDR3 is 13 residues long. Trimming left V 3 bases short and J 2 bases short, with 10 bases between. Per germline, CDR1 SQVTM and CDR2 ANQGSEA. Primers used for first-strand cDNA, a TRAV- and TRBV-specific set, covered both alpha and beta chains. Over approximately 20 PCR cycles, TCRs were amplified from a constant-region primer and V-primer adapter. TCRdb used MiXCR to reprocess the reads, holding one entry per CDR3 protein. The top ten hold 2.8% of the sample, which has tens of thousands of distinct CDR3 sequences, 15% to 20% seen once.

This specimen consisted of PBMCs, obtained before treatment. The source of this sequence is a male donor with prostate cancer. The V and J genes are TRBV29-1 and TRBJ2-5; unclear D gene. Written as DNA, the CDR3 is TGCAGCGTTGATGGCAGGTCGCAAGAGACCCAGTACTTC. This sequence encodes CSVDGRSQETQYF.